The clone carrying this TCR beta chain was seen just once. This sample was taken from a study of blood T cell repertoires in COVID-19. The length of the CDR3 is 13 residues. Trimming removed 0 bases at V and 3 bases at J, with 6 bases between. CDR1 is SGHRS, CDR2 YFSETQ, per germline. Here immunoSEQ multiplex PCR was the method, and the copy in TCRdb shows in-frame clones only, minus some. This table has 200,000 to 250,000 clones, 81% appearing once. This sequence was found in a woman of 80 years or more with COVID-19, enrolled during active disease. Sequenced: peripheral blood. This chain joins TRBV5-1 and TRBJ1-1; a possible D gene is TRBD1 (5 bases). The CDR3, as DNA: TGCGCCAGCAGCTTGGTGACAGACACTGAAGCTTTCTTT. This translates into CASSLVTDTEAFF. Full variable domain (missing parts from reference TRBV5-1 and TRBJ1-1): KAGVTQTPRYLIKTRGQQVTLSCSPISGHRSVSWYQQTPGQGLQFLFEYFSETQRNKGNFPGRFSGRQFSNSRSEMNVSTLELGDSALYLCASSLVTDTEAFFGQGTRLTVV.